The clone carrying this T cell receptor beta chain was seen more than once but under ten times. What it binds is unknown. TCRdb itself ran the RT-PCR reads through MiXCR, one entry per CDR3 protein. The sample yields around 710,000 distinct CDR3 sequences, approximately 14% seen once. This record belongs to a study of response to subunit inactivated influenza vaccine. General study results and limits: After each seasonal influenza vaccination, few new T cells are recruited, the authors suggested.

V was clipped by 3 bases and J by 9 bases, with 16 bases between them. The CDR3 runs to 15 residues. Germline CDR1 reads SGDLS; CDR2 reads YYNGEE. The source material was PBMCs from blood, sampled around two weeks before vaccination. This TCR came from a man aged 45-60 years who received an inactivated influenza vaccine. The chain combines TRBV9 with TRBJ1-6, with a possible D match to TRBD1 (5 bases). The CDR3 sequence is CASSGQMGGGSPLHF. The CDR3 region has the DNA TGTGCCAGCAGCGGCCAAATGGGGGGTGGTTCACCCCTCCACTTT.